This TCR beta chain was retrieved from a study of T-cell reconstitution after alpha-beta-depleted transplantation in children (dated by TCRdb to about 2016). For context, the study as a whole: Using TCR repertoire profiling, the study followed T-cell immune reconstitution in a quantitative way in children after TCRalphabeta/CD19-depleted allogeneic hematopoietic cell transplantation. Here is what the overall study found, with its caveats: In some patients, the high TCRbeta diversity seen at day 60 was put down to recipient T cells and intrathymic progenitors that had survived conditioning. The apparently early recovery of alphabetaT-cell counts about two months after transplant reportedly depended on only several hundred rapidly expanded clones that came from non-depleted graft cells. Over subsequent months, a decline in hyperexpanded clone frequencies was noted, and after one year, T-cell counts and TCRbeta diversity were mostly ascribed to newly produced T cells.

This clonotype has just one count. What this receptor recognizes is not known. Base quality data are lacking; no much larger clone is found one base away. On its own, one read is weak support. Read against the paper, the sample's treatment or condition label means: allogeneic hematopoietic cell transplantation with graft depleted of TCRalphabeta T cells and CD19 B cells. The transplant recipients were children given TCRalphabeta/CD19-depleted allogeneic hematopoietic cell grafts. Libraries were prepared through PCR. Sequencing was carried out with an Illumina HiSeq 2500. TCR libraries were prepared with molecular barcoding, using unique molecular identifiers to normalize TCRbeta repertoire quantification. TCRdb ran its own pipeline on the public reads, namely fastp trimming at Q25 and MiXCR clone calling, and kept in-frame beta chains. One record per CDR3 amino acid sequence lists the most common genes and DNA. For this sample the table gives under 750,000 distinct CDR3 sequences, of which 20% to 25% were detected only once. The top ten clones comprise around 14% of the sample.

The TCR originated in a boy in the first two years of life who had a stem cell transplant for acute myeloid leukemia, so the T cells may come from the graft donor. Sequenced here: PBMCs, mostly from graft donor cells, sampled 360 days after TCRalphabeta/CD19-depleted stem cell transplant.

CDR3 protein: CSVEGGLAGGRSYNEQFF. The nucleotide sequence reads as follows: TGCAGCGTTGAGGGAGGACTAGCGGGGGGGCGCTCCTACAATGAGCAGTTCTTC. The rearrangement joined TRBV29-1 to TRBJ2-1, and TRBD2 aligns with 15 junction nucleotides. CDR1 and CDR2 are read off the germline V gene as SQVTM and ANQGSEA. V is cut back by 3 bases and J by 0 bases, with 6 bases in the junction unmatched. The cysteine opens and the phenylalanine closes a CDR3 of 18 amino acids. CDR3 DNA only is kept here, 54 bases in frame from base 1.